Listed below are T cell receptor beta chains from one sample, sequenced in a study of T cells in tumors after PD-1 blockade. The data were produced by immunoSEQ multiplex PCR, yet TCRdb's version contains in-frame clones alone and is incomplete. The sample carries fewer than 40,000 clones, 70% to 75% recorded once. This specimen was PBMCs, taken after anti-PD-1 treatment. These receptors all come from a human donor with basal cell carcinoma. Each CDR3 is given with its conserved first and last residue. A D gene is named only where the DNA matches it firmly. Clone size appears in some rows only: once, few, many, or a class for an expanded clone.

v_call	clone_size	j_call	d_call	cdr3_nt	cdr3_aa
TRBV5-1	once	TRBJ2-7	TRBD1	TGCGCCAGCGATCCAGGGACCGGACAGGGGATCCGATGGCTGGCTGGGGAGCAGTACTTC	CASDPGTGQGIRWLAGEQYF
TRBV2	few	TRBJ2-2	TRBD2	TGTGCCAGCAGTCGGGGACTAGAGGCCGGGGAGCTGTTTTTT	CASSRGLEAGELFF
TRBV16	-	TRBJ1-2	TRBD1	TGTGCCAGCAGCCAATCTGGGACAGGGGGCGCAAATGGCTACACCTTC	CASSQSGTGGANGYTF
TRBV11-3	-	TRBJ1-1	TRBD1	TGTGCCAGCAGCTTAGATGAGGGACAGGGGGACACTGAAGCTTTCTTT	CASSLDEGQGDTEAFF
TRBV5-1	-	TRBJ1-1	-	TGCGCCAGCAGCTTGACAGGGAGCACTGAAGCTTTCTTT	CASSLTGSTEAFF
TRBV13	-	TRBJ2-1	-	TGTGCCAGCAGCTTAGTTGGGGGGGCAGCCTACAATGAGCAGTTCTTC	CASSLVGGAAYNEQFF
TRBV7-9	few	TRBJ2-4	-	TGTGCCAGCAGCTCGCCAGAAAACATTCAGTACTTC	CASSSPENIQYF
TRBV14	-	TRBJ2-3	-	TGTGCCAGCAGCCAAGATCAGGGGATCTGGAGCACAGATACGCAGTATTTT	CASSQDQGIWSTDTQYF
TRBV6-5	few	TRBJ2-7	-	TGTGCCAGCAGCAAGACCTACGAGCAGTACTTC	CASSKTYEQYF
TRBV7-8	-	TRBJ2-3	TRBD2	TGTGCCAGCAGCTTAGATGGTAGCGGGAGGGCCGGAGATACGCAGTATTTT	CASSLDGSGRAGDTQYF
TRBV27	few	TRBJ1-4	-	TGTGCCAGCAGTCGGTTTTTTGCAACTAATGAAAAACTGTTTTTT	CASSRFFATNEKLFF
TRBV7-2	-	TRBJ2-1	TRBD2	TGTGCCAGCAGCCCAGGGACTAGCGGCAATGAGCAGTTCTTC	CASSPGTSGNEQFF
TRBV5-1	-	TRBJ1-2	-	TGCGCCAGCAGCGCAGGGTATGGCTACACCTTC	CASSAGYGYTF
TRBV3-1/TRBV3-2	-	TRBJ2-7	TRBD2	TGTGCCAGCAGCCAAGCTGTCCCGGGACTAGCCGGCGAGCAGTACTTC	CASSQAVPGLAGEQYF
TRBV15	-	TRBJ2-5	-	TGTGCCACCAGCTCTCGGGGGAGTCAAGAGACCCAGTACTTC	CATSSRGSQETQYF